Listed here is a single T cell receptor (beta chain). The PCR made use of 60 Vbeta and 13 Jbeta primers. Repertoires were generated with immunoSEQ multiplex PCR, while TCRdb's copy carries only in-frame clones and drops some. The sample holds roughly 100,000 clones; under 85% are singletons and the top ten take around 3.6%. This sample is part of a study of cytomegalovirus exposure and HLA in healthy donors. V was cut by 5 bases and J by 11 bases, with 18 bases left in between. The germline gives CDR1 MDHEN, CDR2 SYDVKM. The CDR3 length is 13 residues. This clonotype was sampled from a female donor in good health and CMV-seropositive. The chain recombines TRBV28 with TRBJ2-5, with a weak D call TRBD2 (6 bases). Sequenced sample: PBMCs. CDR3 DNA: TGTGCCAGCAGTCCGCTTGGGACGGGAGAGCAGTACTTC. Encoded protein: CASSPLGTGEQYF.